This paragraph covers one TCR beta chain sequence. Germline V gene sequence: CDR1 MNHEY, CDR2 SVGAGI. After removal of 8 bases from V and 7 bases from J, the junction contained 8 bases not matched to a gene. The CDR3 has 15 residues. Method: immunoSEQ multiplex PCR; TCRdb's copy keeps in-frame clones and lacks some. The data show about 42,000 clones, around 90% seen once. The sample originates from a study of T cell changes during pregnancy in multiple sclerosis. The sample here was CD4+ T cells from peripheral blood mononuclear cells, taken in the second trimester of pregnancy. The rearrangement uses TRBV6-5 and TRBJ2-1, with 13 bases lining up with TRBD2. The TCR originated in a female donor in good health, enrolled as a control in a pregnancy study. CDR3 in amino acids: CASRGTSGNRNEQFF. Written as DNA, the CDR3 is TGTGCCAGCCGGGGGACTAGCGGGAACCGGAATGAGCAGTTCTTC.